This entry lists 32 T cell receptor beta chains sequenced from one sample in a study of cytomegalovirus exposure and HLA in healthy donors. This PCR relied on a set of 60 Vbeta primers and 13 Jbeta primers. Sequenced by immunoSEQ multiplex PCR; TCRdb stores in-frame clones only, minus some. The sample lists about 150,000 clones; roughly 85% were seen once. Sequencing was carried out using PBMCs. These receptors originate from a male donor in good health and CMV-seronegative.

This rearrangement joins TRBV11-2 to TRBJ1-5; D is undetermined. CDR1 is SGHAT and CDR2 is FQNNGV in the germline V gene. CDR3 length: 13 residues. V dropped 1 base and J dropped 7 bases, with 8 bases sitting between them. In DNA, the CDR3 is TGTGCCAGCAGCTTAGCCCAGGAACAGCCCCAGCATTTT. This gives the protein CASSLAQEQPQHF.

This clone was seen only a few times. The chain carries TRBV2 and TRBJ2-4; TRBD2 agrees at 10 bases. Germline CDR1 and CDR2: SNHLY and FYNNEI. After removal of 9 bases from V and 0 bases from J, the junction contained 8 bases not matched to a gene. This CDR3 is 16 amino acids long. The CDR3 loop reads CARGGAGGEAKNIQYF. The CDR3 region has the DNA TGTGCCAGGGGGGGAGCGGGAGGGGAAGCCAAAAACATTCAGTACTTC. Full variable domain (outside the CDR3, taken from reference TRBV2 and TRBJ2-4): EPEVTQTPSHQVTQMGQEVILRCVPISNHLYFYWYRQILGQKVEFLVSFYNNEISEKSEIFDDQFSVERPDGSNFTLKIRSTKLEDSAMYFCARGGAGGEAKNIQYFGAGTRLSVL.

The chain couples TRBV28 to TRBJ1-4; perhaps TRBD1 as D (6 bases). The V gene's germline CDR1 is MDHEN and CDR2 SYDVKM. The CDR3 is 15 residues long. Deletions cut 10 bases from V and 0 bases from J, with 15 bases between. The CDR3 protein is CATKSRGTTNEKLFF. In nucleotides, the CDR3 is TGTGCCACCAAGAGCAGGGGAACAACTAATGAAAAACTGTTTTTT.

A single count supports this clone. The chain carries TRBV5-6 and TRBJ2-1; D is undetermined. The CDR3 runs to 12 residues. Germline V gives CDR1 SGHDT, CDR2 YYEEEE. V lost 4 bases to trimming and J lost 4 bases, with 6 bases between them. CDR3 sequence reads: CASSREYNEQFF. The CDR3 region has the DNA TGTGCCAGCAGCCGCGAGTACAATGAGCAGTTCTTC.

This chain links TRBV6-4 with TRBJ2-2; D unresolved. This CDR3 contains 15 residues. Trimming removed 0 bases at V and 6 bases at J, with 11 bases between. Germline CDR1 MRHNA, CDR2 SNTAGT. CDR3 sequence (DNA): TGTGCCAGCAGTGACTCGAGTCTAGAAGCCGGGGAGCTGTTTTTT. Protein product: CASSDSSLEAGELFF.

The gene calls are TRBV30 and TRBJ2-7, with 14 bases that match TRBD2. The J segment lost 4 bases and the V segment lost 4 bases, leaving 9 bases of the junction unmatched. This CDR3 contains 16 residues. Germline V gene sequence: CDR1 GTSNPN, CDR2 SVGIG (reference sequence). The CDR3 DNA reads as TGTGCCTGGACTGCCGGGACTAGCGGGGGATTGTACGAGCAGTACTTC. Amino acid sequence: CAWTAGTSGGLYEQYF.

This rearrangement joins TRBV7-2 to TRBJ2-3; 7 bases fit TRBD1. Germline loops: CDR1 SGHTA, CDR2 FQGNSA. The CDR3 is 15 amino acids. Trimming cost V 3 bases and J 2 bases; bases outside gene matches: 5. The CDR3 loop is CASSFQQGNTDTQYF. DNA of the CDR3: TGTGCCAGCAGCTTTCAACAGGGGAACACAGATACGCAGTATTTT.

Details on this clone: Because it lacks the conserved phenylalanine or tryptophan at the end, this CDR3 is likely a read error. The chain joins TRBV7-2 to TRBJ1-1; D may be TRBD1 (5 bases). V was shortened by 1 base and J by 5 bases, with 11 bases between the two germline ends. The CDR3 totals 14 residues. Germline CDR1 is SGHTA and CDR2 is FQGNSA. The CDR3 coding sequence is TGTGCCAGCAGCTTAGTATCCGGGGGGACTGAAGCTTTCCTT. It encodes CASSLVSGGTEAFL.

To note about this clone: Other DNA sequences in the sample encode the same CDR3. Here the CDR3 DNA reads TGTGCCAGCAGGCATCAGGGTTACGAGCAGTACTTC. Translation gives CASRHQGYEQYF. The chain carries TRBV6-5 and TRBJ2-7; possibly TRBD1 for D (5 bases). Trimming removed 6 bases at V and 4 bases at J, with 10 bases between. CDR1 and CDR2 (germline): MNHEY, SVGAGI. CDR3 length equals 12 residues.

This sequence joins TRBV7-2 and TRBJ1-5; perhaps TRBD1 as D (5 bases). In germline, CDR1 is SGHTA, CDR2 FQGNSA. This CDR3 has 14 residues. V lost 5 bases and J lost 4, with 12 bases in between. CDR3: CASSLLGGNQPQHF. The CDR3 DNA sequence: TGTGCCAGCAGCCTTCTGGGGGGGAATCAGCCCCAGCATTTT. The full variable domain, with the rest looked up from reference TRBV7-2 and TRBJ1-5, is GAGVSQSPSNKVTEKGKDVELRCDPISGHTALYWYRQSLGQGLEFLIYFQGNSAPDKSGLPSDRFSAERTGGSVSTLTIQRTQQEDSAVYLCASSLLGGNQPQHFGDGTRLSIL.

The chain joins TRBV18 to TRBJ1-1; no clear D gene. There are 15 residues in the CDR3. Trimming stripped 3 bases from V and 1 base from J, with 12 bases between. Germline V gives CDR1 KGHSH, CDR2 LQKENI. CDR3 nucleotides: TGTGCCAGCTCACCCGGACGGGAGCGGAACACTGAAGCTTTCTTT. It codes for CASSPGRERNTEAFF. Complete variable domain (other parts from reference TRBV18 and TRBJ1-1): NAGVMQNPRHLVRRRGQEARLRCSPMKGHSHVYWYRQLPEEGLKFMVYLQKENIIDESGMPKERFSAEFPKEGPSILRIQQVVRGDSAAYFCASSPGRERNTEAFFGQGTRLTVV.

The chain is built from TRBV13 and TRBJ1-2; D is unclear. Between the trimmed V and J ends, which lost 2 bases and 4 bases, there was a span of 14 bases. CDR1 PRHDT and CDR2 FYEKMQ come from the germline V gene (reference sequence). The CDR3 has 15 amino acids. CDR3 coding DNA: TGTGCCAGCAGCTTAATGGCGCGACGGAGCTATGGCTACACCTTC. Translated, it gives CASSLMARRSYGYTF.

This chain connects TRBV4-3 to TRBJ2-5, with D possibly TRBD2 on 6 matching bases. The CDR3 extends over 14 amino acids. Trimming stripped 1 base from V and 11 bases from J, with 17 bases between. Germline V CDR1 and CDR2: LGHNA, YSLEER. The DNA of the CDR3 is TGCGCCAGCAGCCAAGTGGAGGGGAGGAGGGAGCAGTACTTC. This sequence encodes CASSQVEGRREQYF.

This clone occurred a few times. This chain links TRBV30 with TRBJ2-7; a weak D match, TRBD2 (6 bases). The germline V gene has CDR1 GTSNPN and CDR2 SVGIG (reference sequence). Trimming took off 1 base at V and 6 bases at J, with 13 bases between the two ends. There are 13 residues in the CDR3. The DNA of the CDR3 is TGTGCCTGGAGTGGGGGGGAGGCTTCCGAGCAGTACTTC. This gives the protein CAWSGGEASEQYF.

The chain joins TRBV15 to TRBJ2-7; maybe TRBD1 (6 bases). V dropped 3 bases and J dropped 2 bases, with 14 bases sitting between them. This CDR3 region has 15 residues. CDR1 and CDR2 from the germline V gene are LNHNV and YYDKDF (reference sequence). CDR3 residues: CATSSEGDNTYEQYF. The CDR3 DNA is TGTGCCACCAGCAGTGAGGGGGATAATACCTACGAGCAGTACTTC.

This clone was detected once. The CDR3 protein is CASSVEGSGNTIYF. In nucleotides, the CDR3 is TGTGCCAGCAGCGTAGAGGGGTCTGGAAACACCATATATTTT. This chain joins TRBV9 and TRBJ1-3, with D possibly matching TRBD1 (5 bases). CDR3 length: 14 amino acids. V was shortened by 0 bases and J by 1 base, with 5 bases between the two germline ends. From germline, CDR1 is SGDLS and CDR2 YYNGEE.

In DNA, the CDR3 is TGTGCCAGCAGCTTCAGGGTCGGCAATCAGCCCCAGCATTTT. It codes for CASSFRVGNQPQHF. The genes are TRBV6-6 and TRBJ1-5, with D possibly TRBD1 on 5 matching bases. Germline V lookup: CDR1 MNHNY, CDR2 SVGAGI (reference sequence). The CDR3 consists of 14 residues. V lost 6 bases and J 2 bases, leaving 11 bases between the germline ends.

The rearrangement links TRBV28 to TRBJ2-5; no definite D call. The DNA end is a closer match to TRBJ2-7, so the J assignment may be wrong. Germline V gives CDR1 MDHEN, CDR2 SYDVKM. The CDR3 loop spans 15 amino acids. The CDR3 sequence: CASSSTAESPYEQYF. CDR3 in DNA: TGTGCCAGCAGTTCTACTGCGGAATCGCCCTACGAGCAGTACTTC.

The chain combines TRBV2 with TRBJ2-5, with D possibly matching TRBD1 (5 bases). The CDR3 totals 12 residues. The germline V gene encodes CDR1 SNHLY and CDR2 FYNNEI. V lost 4 bases and J lost 4, with 7 bases in between. As DNA, the CDR3 is TGTGCCAGCAGTGCGCAGGGAGAGACCCAGTACTTC. Translated, it gives CASSAQGETQYF.

This clone came up a few times. The chain couples TRBV19 to TRBJ1-1; weak D call: TRBD1 (6 bases). Trimming took 5 bases from V and 4 from J, leaving 14 bases between them. Germline lookup yields CDR1 LNHDA and CDR2 SQIVND (reference sequence). The CDR3 sequence is 14 residues long. The CDR3 is CASSLQGQGTEAFF. The CDR3, as DNA: TGTGCCAGTAGTCTACAGGGTCAAGGCACTGAAGCTTTCTTT.

The genes are TRBV5-6 and TRBJ1-2; perhaps TRBD1 as D (5 bases). V was shortened by 0 bases and J by 8 bases, with 14 bases between the two germline ends. Germline CDR1 is SGHDT and CDR2 is YYEEEE. The CDR3 runs 14 residues. CDR3 sequence reads: CASSLGIGDQGYTF. CDR3 DNA: TGTGCCAGCAGCTTGGGTATAGGGGATCAGGGCTACACCTTC.

The CDR3 spells CASSVGQGQTQYF. In nucleotides, the CDR3 is TGTGCCAGCAGCGTAGGGCAGGGGCAGACCCAGTACTTC. The chain has TRBV9 and TRBJ2-5; the D gene is possibly TRBD1 (6 bases). The CDR3 is 13 residues long. The V end was cut by 0 bases, the J end by 6 bases, with 9 bases between. Germline-derived CDR1 and CDR2 are SGDLS and YYNGEE.

The V gene is TRBV6-1, the J gene TRBJ1-4; D not resolved. From germline, CDR1 is MNHNS and CDR2 SASEGT. V was trimmed by 4 bases and J by 5 bases, leaving 11 bases between them. The CDR3 loop spans 14 amino acids. CDR3 coding DNA: TGTGCCAGCAGTGGGCGAGCGTTGAATGAAAAACTGTTTTTT. Its protein product is CASSGRALNEKLFF.

A single count supports this clone. The chain has TRBV6-1 and TRBJ1-2; D remains unclear. The germline CDR1 and CDR2 sequences are MNHNS and SASEGT. Trimming pared 3 bases from V and 2 bases from J, leaving 13 bases between. The CDR3 is 15 residues long. CDR3 residues: CASSDLVAENYGYTF. In DNA, the CDR3 is TGTGCCAGCAGTGACCTCGTGGCGGAAAACTATGGCTACACCTTC.

This sequence joins TRBV5-1 and TRBJ2-3; tentative D call: TRBD2 (7 bases). V lost 0 bases and J 2 bases, leaving 28 bases between the germline ends. This CDR3 region has 21 residues. Germline CDR1 is SGHRS and CDR2 is YFSETQ. CDR3: CASSLAIAPRGPSKDTDTQYF. In DNA, the CDR3 is TGCGCCAGCAGCTTGGCCATAGCTCCGCGGGGGCCCTCTAAAGACACAGATACGCAGTATTTT. Together with reference TRBV5-1 and TRBJ2-3, the CDR3 gives the full variable domain: KAGVTQTPRYLIKTRGQQVTLSCSPISGHRSVSWYQQTPGQGLQFLFEYFSETQRNKGNFPGRFSGRQFSNSRSEMNVSTLELGDSALYLCASSLAIAPRGPSKDTDTQYFGPGTRLTVL.

The genes are TRBV11-2 and TRBJ2-5, with 14 nucleotides matching TRBD2. In germline, CDR1 is SGHAT, CDR2 FQNNGV. V was pared by 5 bases and J by 3 bases, with 5 bases of the junction left unmatched. The CDR3 loop spans 16 amino acids. For the CDR3, the DNA is TGTGCCAGCAGCCTGTCGGGACTAGCGGGGGAAGAGACCCAGTACTTC. This encodes CASSLSGLAGEETQYF.

The chain is built from TRBV19 and TRBJ2-1; 8 bases are shared with TRBD1. CDR3 length equals 13 residues. With 10 bases clipped from V and 4 bases from J, the junction kept 6 bases outside the gene matches. From germline, CDR1 is LNHDA and CDR2 SQIVND (reference sequence). CDR3 DNA sequence: TGTGCCACTCATCAGGGGGCATACAATGAGCAGTTCTTC. Its translation: CATHQGAYNEQFF.

The V gene is TRBV5-1, the J gene TRBJ1-3, with D unresolved. The V gene's germline CDR1 is SGHRS and CDR2 YFSETQ. V lost 0 bases, J lost 3 bases, and 4 bases lay in between. The CDR3 is 13 amino acids. CDR3 in amino acids: CASSLASGNTIYF. CDR3 bases: TGCGCCAGCAGCTTGGCGAGTGGAAACACCATATATTTT.

The sample holds a few counts of this clone. The chain joins TRBV18 to TRBJ1-1; 7 bases map to TRBD1. CDR3 size: 15 residues. Germline CDR1 reads KGHSH; CDR2 reads LQKENI. Trimming cost V 4 bases and J 0 bases; bases outside gene matches: 5. The CDR3 DNA reads TGTGCCAGCTCACAACAGGGGACACTGAACACTGAAGCTTTCTTT. Translating gives CASSQQGTLNTEAFF.

DNA for the CDR3: TGTGCCTGGGAGTCCGGGGGGGGCACAGATACGCAGTATTTT. Translation: CAWESGGGTDTQYF. The V and J genes are TRBV30 and TRBJ2-3; 8 positions agree with TRBD2. From germline, CDR1 is GTSNPN and CDR2 SVGIG (reference sequence). The CDR3 runs 14 residues. The ends lost 5 bases at V and 1 base at J; junction bases unmatched: 5.

V usage is TRBV2 and J usage is TRBJ2-7; the match to TRBD1 covers 11 bases. The junction had 5 bases not matched to a gene; V was cut back by 6 bases and J by 4 bases. CDR3 size: 14 residues. Germline V gene sequence: CDR1 SNHLY, CDR2 FYNNEI. The CDR3 here is CASRPGQGGYEQYF. The CDR3 bases are TGTGCCAGCAGGCCGGGACAGGGGGGGTACGAGCAGTACTTC.

This chain links TRBV7-3 with TRBJ1-1; no firm D call. V lost 2 bases and J 1 base, leaving 11 bases between the germline ends. The germline gives CDR1 SGHTA, CDR2 FQGTGA. This CDR3 has 15 amino acids. The CDR3 DNA reads as TGTGCCAGCAGCTTATTTCCCGGCGGGAACACTGAAGCTTTCTTT. Residues: CASSLFPGGNTEAFF. The variable domain in full, with the rest retrieved from reference TRBV7-3 and TRBJ1-1, is GAGVSQTPSNKVTEKGKYVELRCDPISGHTALYWYRQSLGQGPEFLIYFQGTGAADDSGLPNDRFFAVRPEGSVSTLKIQRTERGDSAVYLCASSLFPGGNTEAFFGQGTRLTVV.